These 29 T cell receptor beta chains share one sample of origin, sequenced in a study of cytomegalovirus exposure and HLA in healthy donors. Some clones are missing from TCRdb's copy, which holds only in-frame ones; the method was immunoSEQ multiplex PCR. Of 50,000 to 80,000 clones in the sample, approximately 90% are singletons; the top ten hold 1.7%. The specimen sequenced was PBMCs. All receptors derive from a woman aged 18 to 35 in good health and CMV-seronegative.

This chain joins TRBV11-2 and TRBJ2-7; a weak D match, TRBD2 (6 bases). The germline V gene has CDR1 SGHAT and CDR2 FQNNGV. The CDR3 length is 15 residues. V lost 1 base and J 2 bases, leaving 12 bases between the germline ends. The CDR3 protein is CASSLGHGSTYEQYF. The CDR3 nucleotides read TGTGCCAGCAGCTTAGGTCACGGGAGCACCTACGAGCAGTACTTC.

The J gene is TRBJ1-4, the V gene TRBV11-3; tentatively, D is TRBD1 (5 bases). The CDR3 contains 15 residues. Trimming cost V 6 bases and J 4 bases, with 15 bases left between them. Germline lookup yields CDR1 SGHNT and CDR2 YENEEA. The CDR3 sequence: CASRLRTHNNEKLFF. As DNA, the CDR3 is TGTGCCAGCAGGTTACGGACACACAATAATGAAAAACTGTTTTTT.

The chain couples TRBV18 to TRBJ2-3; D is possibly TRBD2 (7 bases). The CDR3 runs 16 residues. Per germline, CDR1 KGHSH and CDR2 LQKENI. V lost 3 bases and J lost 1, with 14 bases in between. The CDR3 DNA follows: TGTGCCAGCTCACCCTCTCCGGGGGGCGGCACAGATACGCAGTATTTT. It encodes CASSPSPGGGTDTQYF. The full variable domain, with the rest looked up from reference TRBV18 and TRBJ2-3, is NAGVMQNPRHLVRRRGQEARLRCSPMKGHSHVYWYRQLPEEGLKFMVYLQKENIIDESGMPKERFSAEFPKEGPSILRIQQVVRGDSAAYFCASSPSPGGGTDTQYFGPGTRLTVL.

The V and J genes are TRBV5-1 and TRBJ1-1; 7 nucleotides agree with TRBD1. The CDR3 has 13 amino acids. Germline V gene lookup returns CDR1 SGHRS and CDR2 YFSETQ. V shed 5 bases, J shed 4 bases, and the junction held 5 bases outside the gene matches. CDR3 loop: CASRLDRATEAFF. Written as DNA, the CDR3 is TGCGCCAGCAGACTAGACAGGGCCACTGAAGCTTTCTTT.

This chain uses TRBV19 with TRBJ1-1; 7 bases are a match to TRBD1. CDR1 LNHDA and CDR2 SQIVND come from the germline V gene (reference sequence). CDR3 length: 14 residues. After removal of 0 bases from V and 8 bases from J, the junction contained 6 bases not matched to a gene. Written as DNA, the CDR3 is TGTGCCAGTAGTATAGAGACAGGGTTTTTGGAAGCTTTCTTT. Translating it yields CASSIETGFLEAFF.

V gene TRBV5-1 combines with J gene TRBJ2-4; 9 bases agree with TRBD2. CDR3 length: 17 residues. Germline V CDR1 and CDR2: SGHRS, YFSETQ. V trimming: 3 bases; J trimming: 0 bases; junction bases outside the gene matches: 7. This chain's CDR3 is CASSSGLAARAKNIQYF. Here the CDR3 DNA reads TGCGCCAGCAGCTCGGGACTAGCCGCAAGAGCCAAAAACATTCAGTACTTC.

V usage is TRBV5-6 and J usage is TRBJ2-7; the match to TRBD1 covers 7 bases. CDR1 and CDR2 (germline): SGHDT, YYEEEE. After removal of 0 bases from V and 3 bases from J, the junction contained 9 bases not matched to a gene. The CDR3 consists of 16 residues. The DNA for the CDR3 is TGTGCCAGCAGCTTGGATCTGACAGGGTTTTTCTACGAGCAGTACTTC. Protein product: CASSLDLTGFFYEQYF.

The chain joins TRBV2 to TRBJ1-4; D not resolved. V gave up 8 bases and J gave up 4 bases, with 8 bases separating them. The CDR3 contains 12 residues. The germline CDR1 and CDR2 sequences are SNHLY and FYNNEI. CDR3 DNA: TGTGCCAGCGGAGCAGTTAATGAAAAACTGTTTTTT. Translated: CASGAVNEKLFF. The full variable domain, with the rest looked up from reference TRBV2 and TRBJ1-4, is EPEVTQTPSHQVTQMGQEVILRCVPISNHLYFYWYRQILGQKVEFLVSFYNNEISEKSEIFDDQFSVERPDGSNFTLKIRSTKLEDSAMYFCASGAVNEKLFFGSGTQLSVL.

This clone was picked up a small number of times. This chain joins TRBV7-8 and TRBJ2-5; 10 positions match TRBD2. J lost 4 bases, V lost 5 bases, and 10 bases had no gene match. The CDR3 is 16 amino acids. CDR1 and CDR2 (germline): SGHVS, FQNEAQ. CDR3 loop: CASSPSSGGAGETQYF. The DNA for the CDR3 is TGTGCCAGCAGCCCTTCCAGCGGGGGGGCCGGAGAGACCCAGTACTTC.

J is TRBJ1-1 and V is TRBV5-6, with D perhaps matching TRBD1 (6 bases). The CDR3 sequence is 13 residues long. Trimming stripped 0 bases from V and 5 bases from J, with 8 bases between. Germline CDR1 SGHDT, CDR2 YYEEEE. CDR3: CASSLDRATEAFF. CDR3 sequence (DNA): TGTGCCAGCAGCTTGGACAGGGCTACTGAAGCTTTCTTT.

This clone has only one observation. This CDR3 reads CASSQMGLRTYNEQFF. DNA of the CDR3: TGTGCCAGCAGCCAGATGGGACTACGCACCTACAATGAGCAGTTCTTC. The chain uses TRBV4-2 and TRBJ2-1, with 7 bases identical to TRBD2. J lost 2 bases, V lost 3 bases, and 7 bases had no gene match. Germline values: CDR1 LGHNA, CDR2 YNFKEQ. This CDR3 has 16 residues.

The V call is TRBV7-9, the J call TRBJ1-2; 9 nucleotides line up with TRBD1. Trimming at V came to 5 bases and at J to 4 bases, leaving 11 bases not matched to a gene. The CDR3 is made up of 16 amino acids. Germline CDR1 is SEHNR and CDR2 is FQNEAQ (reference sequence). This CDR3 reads CASSSLKDRGIYGYTF. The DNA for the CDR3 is TGTGCCAGCAGCAGCCTTAAAGACAGGGGGATCTATGGCTACACCTTC.

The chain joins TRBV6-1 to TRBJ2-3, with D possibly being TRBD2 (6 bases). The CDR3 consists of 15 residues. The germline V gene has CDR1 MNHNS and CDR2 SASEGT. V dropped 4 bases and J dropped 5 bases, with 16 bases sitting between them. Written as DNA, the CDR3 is TGTGCCAGCAGTGGGATTGGGGAGGTTGTAGATACGCAGTATTTT. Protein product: CASSGIGEVVDTQYF.

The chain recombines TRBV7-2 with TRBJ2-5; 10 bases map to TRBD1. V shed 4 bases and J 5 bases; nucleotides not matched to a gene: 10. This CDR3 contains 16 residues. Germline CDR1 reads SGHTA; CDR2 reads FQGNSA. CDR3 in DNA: TGTGCCAGCAGCTCTAGGACAGGGGGAGGAGGGGAGACCCAGTACTTC. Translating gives CASSSRTGGGGETQYF.

The CDR3, as DNA: TGCAGCGCCTGGACAGGGGGAGAGACCCAGTACTTC. It encodes CSAWTGGETQYF. J is TRBJ2-5 and V is TRBV29-1; 10 bases agree with TRBD1. This CDR3 contains 12 residues. J was trimmed by 4 bases and V by 7 bases; bases with no gene match: 3. Germline loops: CDR1 SQVTM, CDR2 ANQGSEA.

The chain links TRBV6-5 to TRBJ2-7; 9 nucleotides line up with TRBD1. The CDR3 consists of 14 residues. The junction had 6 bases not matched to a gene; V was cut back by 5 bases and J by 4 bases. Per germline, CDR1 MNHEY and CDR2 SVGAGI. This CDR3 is CASSSTGGAYEQYF. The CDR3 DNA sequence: TGTGCCAGCAGTAGTACAGGGGGCGCTTACGAGCAGTACTTC.

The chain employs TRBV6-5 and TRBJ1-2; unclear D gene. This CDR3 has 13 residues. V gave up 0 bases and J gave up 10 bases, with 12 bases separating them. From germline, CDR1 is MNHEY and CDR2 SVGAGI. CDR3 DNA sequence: TGTGCCAGCAGTTACTCCCTCGTTTCGGTCTACACCTTC. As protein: CASSYSLVSVYTF.

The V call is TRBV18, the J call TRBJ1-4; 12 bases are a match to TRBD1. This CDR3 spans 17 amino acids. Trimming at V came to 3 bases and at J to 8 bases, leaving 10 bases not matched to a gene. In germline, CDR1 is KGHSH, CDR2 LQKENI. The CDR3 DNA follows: TGTGCCAGCTCACCCAGGCGCGCTGGGACAGGGGGCGAAAAACTGTTTTTT. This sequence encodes CASSPRRAGTGGEKLFF. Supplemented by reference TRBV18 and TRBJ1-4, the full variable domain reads NAGVMQNPRHLVRRRGQEARLRCSPMKGHSHVYWYRQLPEEGLKFMVYLQKENIIDESGMPKERFSAEFPKEGPSILRIQQVVRGDSAAYFCASSPRRAGTGGEKLFFGSGTQLSVL.

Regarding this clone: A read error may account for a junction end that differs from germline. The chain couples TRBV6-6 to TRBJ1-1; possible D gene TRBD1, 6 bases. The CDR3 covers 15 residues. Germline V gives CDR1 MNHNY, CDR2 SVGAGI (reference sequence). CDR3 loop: CASSYLTGLNTEAFF. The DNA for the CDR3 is TGTGCCAGCAGTTACTTGACAGGTTTGAATACTGAAGCTTTCTTT.

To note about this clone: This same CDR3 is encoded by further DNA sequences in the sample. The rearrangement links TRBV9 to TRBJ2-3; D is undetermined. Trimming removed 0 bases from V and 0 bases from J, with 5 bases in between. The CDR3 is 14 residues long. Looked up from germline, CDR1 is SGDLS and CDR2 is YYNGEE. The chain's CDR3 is CASSVGGSTDTQYF. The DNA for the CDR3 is TGTGCCAGCAGCGTAGGTGGCAGCACAGATACGCAGTATTTT.

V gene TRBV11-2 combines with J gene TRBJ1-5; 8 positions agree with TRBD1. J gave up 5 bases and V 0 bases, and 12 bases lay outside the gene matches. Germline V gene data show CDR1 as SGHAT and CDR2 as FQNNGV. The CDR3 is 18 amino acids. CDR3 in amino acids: CASSLDAPRQGLHQPQHF. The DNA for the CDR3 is TGTGCCAGCAGCTTAGACGCTCCTCGACAGGGGCTCCATCAGCCCCAGCATTTT.

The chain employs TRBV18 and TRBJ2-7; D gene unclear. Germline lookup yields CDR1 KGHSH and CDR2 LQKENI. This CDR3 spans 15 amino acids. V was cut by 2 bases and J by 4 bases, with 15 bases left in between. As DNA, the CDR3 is TGTGCCAGCTCACCAGGTTCGGTCCGGTCTTACGAGCAGTACTTC. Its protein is CASSPGSVRSYEQYF.

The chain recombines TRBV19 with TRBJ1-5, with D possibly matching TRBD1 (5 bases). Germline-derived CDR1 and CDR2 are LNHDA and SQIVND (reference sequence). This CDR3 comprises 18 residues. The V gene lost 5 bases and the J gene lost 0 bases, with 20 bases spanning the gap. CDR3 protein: CASSAYHGGAYSNQPQHF. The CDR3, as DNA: TGTGCCAGTAGTGCATACCATGGAGGGGCTTATAGCAATCAGCCCCAGCATTTT.

This chain's CDR3 is CASVWAEGTEAFF. DNA for the CDR3: TGTGCCAGCGTGTGGGCTGAGGGCACTGAAGCTTTCTTT. This chain connects TRBV6-1 to TRBJ1-1; D uncertain. Per the germline V gene, CDR1 is MNHNS and CDR2 is SASEGT. Trimming shortened V by 8 bases and J by 4 bases, and 14 bases separated the two germline ends. CDR3 length: 13 amino acids.

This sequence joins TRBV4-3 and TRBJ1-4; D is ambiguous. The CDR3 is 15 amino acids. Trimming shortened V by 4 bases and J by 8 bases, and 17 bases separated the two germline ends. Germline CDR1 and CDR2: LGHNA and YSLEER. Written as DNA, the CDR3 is TGCGCCAGCAGCCCCAACGGAGAGATGCGGGAAAAACTGTTTTTT. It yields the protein CASSPNGEMREKLFF.

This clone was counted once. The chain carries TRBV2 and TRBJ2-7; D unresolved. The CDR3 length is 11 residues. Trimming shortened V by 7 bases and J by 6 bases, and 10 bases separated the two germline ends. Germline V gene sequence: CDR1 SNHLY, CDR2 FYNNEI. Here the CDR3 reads CASTMRGEQYF. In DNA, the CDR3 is TGTGCCAGCACGATGAGAGGCGAGCAGTACTTC.

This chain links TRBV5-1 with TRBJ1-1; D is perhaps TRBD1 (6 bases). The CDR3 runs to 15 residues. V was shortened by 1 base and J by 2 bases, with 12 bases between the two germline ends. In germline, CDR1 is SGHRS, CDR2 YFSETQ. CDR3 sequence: CASSLTGIGNTEAFF. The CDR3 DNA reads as TGCGCCAGCAGCTTGACAGGGATCGGTAACACTGAAGCTTTCTTT. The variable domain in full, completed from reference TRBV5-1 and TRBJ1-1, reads KAGVTQTPRYLIKTRGQQVTLSCSPISGHRSVSWYQQTPGQGLQFLFEYFSETQRNKGNFPGRFSGRQFSNSRSEMNVSTLELGDSALYLCASSLTGIGNTEAFFGQGTRLTVV.

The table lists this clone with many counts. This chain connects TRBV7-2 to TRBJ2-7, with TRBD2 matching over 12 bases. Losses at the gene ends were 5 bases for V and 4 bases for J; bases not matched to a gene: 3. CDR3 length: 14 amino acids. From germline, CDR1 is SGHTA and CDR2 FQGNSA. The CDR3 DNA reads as TGTGCCAGCAGCGCCACTAGCGGGAGGTACGAGCAGTACTTC. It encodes CASSATSGRYEQYF.

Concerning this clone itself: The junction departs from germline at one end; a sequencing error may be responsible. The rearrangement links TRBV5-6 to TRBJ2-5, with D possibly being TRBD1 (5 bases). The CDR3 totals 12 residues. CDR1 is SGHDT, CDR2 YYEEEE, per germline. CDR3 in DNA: TGTGCCAGCAGCGGACACCACGAGACCCAGTACTTC. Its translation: CASSGHHETQYF.